This paragraph covers one TCR beta chain sequence. Its antigen is unknown. These data come from a study of naive and memory T cell subsets. Study conclusions and caveats: This RNA-based method may be sensitive to activation-related transcript changes.

A UMI-containing oligonucleotide was joined by 3' ligation to the TCR cDNA template. RNA was extracted from approximately 2.4 ml of whole blood of healthy adults. Input was roughly 1 to 1000 ng of DNase-treated total RNA without cell sorting. Ligated cDNA underwent four rounds of PCR with nested alpha and beta constant region primers and SP2. Reverse transcription of blood and skin TCR RNA was primed at alpha and beta constant regions. Using its own MiXCR run on the UMI-ligation and nested PCR reads, TCRdb lists one record per CDR3 protein. Among fewer than 30,000 distinct CDR3 sequences, roughly 5.4% were seen once, and the ten largest hold approximately 7.4%. The CDR3 runs to 14 residues. V dropped 5 bases and J dropped 6; count of bases not matched to a gene: 6.

Sample: blood. The V call is TRBV12-3 or TRBV12-4, the J call TRBJ1-2; 10 bases match TRBD1. The clonotype was recovered from an adult in good health. Written as DNA, the CDR3 is TGTGCCAGCAGTCGGGGACAGGGGAGCGATGGCTACACCTTC. As protein: CASSRGQGSDGYTF.